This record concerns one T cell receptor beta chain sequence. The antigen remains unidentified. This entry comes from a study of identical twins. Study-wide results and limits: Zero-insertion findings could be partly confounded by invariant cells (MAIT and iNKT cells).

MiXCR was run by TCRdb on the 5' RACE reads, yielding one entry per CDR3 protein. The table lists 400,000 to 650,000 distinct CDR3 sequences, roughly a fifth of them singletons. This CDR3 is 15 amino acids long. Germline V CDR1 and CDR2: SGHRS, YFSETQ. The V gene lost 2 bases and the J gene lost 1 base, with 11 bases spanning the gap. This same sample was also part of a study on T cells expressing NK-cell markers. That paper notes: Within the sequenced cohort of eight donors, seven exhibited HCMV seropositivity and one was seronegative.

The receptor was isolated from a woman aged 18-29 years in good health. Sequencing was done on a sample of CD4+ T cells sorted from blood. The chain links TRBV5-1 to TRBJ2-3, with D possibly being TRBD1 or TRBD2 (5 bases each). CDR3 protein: CASSFRDPRTDTQYF. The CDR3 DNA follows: TGCGCCAGCAGCTTTCGGGACCCTCGCACAGATACGCAGTATTTT.